These 21 T cell receptor beta chains share one sample of origin, sequenced in a study. TCRdb redid the calling of the RT-PCR reads with MiXCR, one entry per CDR3 protein. The table has 650,000 to 800,000 distinct CDR3 sequences, 11% to 15% seen once. Sequencing used memory CD4+ T cells from blood. Source of these receptors: a female donor in good health, serving as a healthy control.

This clonotype was observed at least ten times. V and J are TRBV5-1 and TRBJ2-7, with D possibly being TRBD1 or TRBD2 (5 bases each). V was shortened by 4 bases and J by 10 bases, with 24 bases between the two germline ends. Germline V gives CDR1 SGHRS, CDR2 YFSETQ. CDR3 length: 15 residues. The CDR3: CASSVSLGDGVIQYF. CDR3 sequence (DNA): TGCGCCAGCAGCGTGTCCCTCGGGGACGGCGTTATCCAGTACTTC. Using reference TRBV5-1 and TRBJ2-7 for the parts outside the CDR3, the full variable domain is KAGVTQTPRYLIKTRGQQVTLSCSPISGHRSVSWYQQTPGQGLQFLFEYFSETQRNKGNFPGRFSGRQFSNSRSEMNVSTLELGDSALYLCASSVSLGDGVIQYFGPGTRLTVT.

This clonotype was seen repeatedly, ten times or more. This rearrangement joins TRBV5-1 to TRBJ2-6, with D unclear. The CDR3 contains 15 residues. Per the germline V gene, CDR1 is SGHRS and CDR2 is YFSETQ. V gave up 4 bases and J gave up 0 bases, with 8 bases separating them. CDR3 coding DNA: TGCGCCAGCAGCACCGGCCCCTCTGGGGCCAACGTCCTGACTTTC. This encodes CASSTGPSGANVLTF.

This clonotype turned up a few times. V usage is TRBV20-1 and J usage is TRBJ2-3; TRBD2 is a possible D gene (6 bases). The CDR3 totals 15 residues. Germline V gene data show CDR1 as DFQATT and CDR2 as SNEGSKA (reference sequence). Trimming left V 2 bases short and J 4 bases short, with 16 bases between. Here the CDR3 DNA reads TGCAGTGCTAGATGGTTGGGGGGAATGGCAGATACGCAGTATTTT. Its protein is CSARWLGGMADTQYF.

The rearrangement links TRBV24-1 to TRBJ1-5; the match to TRBD1 covers 9 bases. Germline V gene lookup returns CDR1 KGHDR and CDR2 SFDVKD. The CDR3 sequence is 15 residues long. The V gene end was trimmed by 4 bases and the J gene end by 2 bases; junction bases not matched to a gene: 2. CDR3: CATSEQGAGNQPQHF. The CDR3 bases are TGTGCCACCAGTGAACAGGGGGCCGGCAATCAGCCCCAGCATTTT.

V and J are TRBV12-3 or TRBV12-4 and TRBJ1-6; D not resolved. Trimming left V 7 bases short and J 13 bases short, with 8 bases between. The CDR3 loop spans 10 amino acids. Here the CDR3 DNA reads TGTGCCAGCAAGGTAGCCCCCCTCCACTTT. Translating gives CASKVAPLHF.

The chain joins TRBV20-1 to TRBJ2-7, with TRBD2 matching 12 bases. Germline V gives CDR1 DFQATT, CDR2 SNEGSKA (reference sequence). J gave up 2 bases and V 5 bases, and 10 bases lay outside the gene matches. The CDR3 covers 16 residues. CDR3 coding DNA: TGCAGTGCTGGACCTACGGGACTAGCGGGTGCCTACGAGCAGTACTTC. Its protein is CSAGPTGLAGAYEQYF.

The rearrangement links TRBV9 to TRBJ2-1; D is undetermined. The CDR3 contains 14 residues. Trimming cost V 0 bases and J 8 bases, with 12 bases left between them. From germline, CDR1 is SGDLS and CDR2 YYNGEE. CDR3 nucleotide sequence: TGTGCCAGCAGCGTAGCGGGCCAAAGCTATGAGCAGTTCTTC. Residues: CASSVAGQSYEQFF.

This clonotype appeared a few times. V usage is TRBV5-6 and J usage is TRBJ2-2; 8 bases are shared with TRBD2. This CDR3 is built from 15 residues. The germline V gene encodes CDR1 SGHDT and CDR2 YYEEEE. Unmatched junction bases numbered 3, after V lost 0 bases and J lost 5 bases. The CDR3 nucleotides are TGTGCCAGCAGCTTGGGGGTAGCGGGGACCGGGGAGCTGTTTTTT. It codes for CASSLGVAGTGELFF.

This clonotype was counted many times. The V gene is TRBV5-1, the J gene TRBJ2-7; D is perhaps TRBD1 or TRBD2 (5 bases each). The V end lost 5 bases, the J end lost 7 bases, and 19 bases lay between the germline ends. The CDR3 extends over 14 amino acids. Germline CDR1 is SGHRS and CDR2 is YFSETQ. CDR3 coding DNA: TGCGCCAGCAGGGATCGGGACGGCGACGGAGAGCAGTACTTC. This codes for CASRDRDGDGEQYF.

This clonotype has ten or more counts. The chain combines TRBV20-1 with TRBJ2-7; D uncertain. Trimming stripped 0 bases from V and 2 bases from J, with 8 bases between. The CDR3 length is 13 residues. Germline lookup yields CDR1 DFQATT and CDR2 SNEGSKA (reference sequence). Written as DNA, the CDR3 is TGCAGTGCTAGAGATAGGGCAGCCTACGAGCAGTACTTC. Its protein is CSARDRAAYEQYF.

This chain joins TRBV20-1 and TRBJ2-2; D unclear. The CDR3 consists of 15 residues. V lost 0 bases to trimming and J lost 0 bases, with 8 bases between them. Germline V CDR1 and CDR2: DFQATT, SNEGSKA (reference sequence). The CDR3 reads CSARDNRANTGELFF. For the CDR3, the DNA is TGCAGTGCTAGAGATAACAGAGCGAACACCGGGGAGCTGTTTTTT.

This clonotype turned up a few times. The genes are TRBV20-1 and TRBJ1-2; 10 nucleotides match TRBD1. From germline, CDR1 is DFQATT and CDR2 SNEGSKA (reference sequence). This CDR3 is built from 12 residues. V lost 6 bases, J lost 5 bases, and 3 bases stayed unmatched. CDR3 DNA sequence: TGCAGTGCAGCGGACAGGGGGTATGGCTACACCTTC. It yields the protein CSAADRGYGYTF.

This clonotype turned up a few times. This rearrangement joins TRBV5-1 to TRBJ2-1, with TRBD2 matching 11 bases. CDR1 and CDR2 from the germline V gene are SGHRS and YFSETQ. The V and J ends lost 1 base and 7 bases, in that order; junction bases with no gene match: 10. This CDR3 has 17 residues. CDR3 in DNA: TGCGCCAGCAGCTTGCGGAGCGGGACTAGCGGATCAAATGAGCAGTTCTTC. Protein sequence: CASSLRSGTSGSNEQFF.

The sample holds many counts of this clonotype. The chain combines TRBV12-3 or TRBV12-4 with TRBJ2-3; 8 bases agree with TRBD2. The CDR3 is 18 residues long. V lost 2 bases to trimming and J lost 8 bases; unmatched junction nucleotides: 18. The CDR3 nucleotides read TGTGCCAGCAGTTTACGGGCGGGAGGCCCAGGTTTAATCGGTACGCAGTATTTT. Residues: CASSLRAGGPGLIGTQYF.

The chain carries TRBV27 and TRBJ2-3, with 7 bases fitting TRBD2. The germline V gene has CDR1 MNHEY and CDR2 SMNVEV (reference sequence). Unmatched junction bases numbered 8, after V lost 4 bases and J lost 4 bases. The CDR3 spans 15 residues. The CDR3 nucleotides read TGTGCCAGCAGTTGGACGCGGGAGTTTGCAGATACGCAGTATTTT. Protein sequence: CASSWTREFADTQYF.

V gene TRBV4-3 combines with J gene TRBJ1-3; 12 positions agree with TRBD1. In germline, CDR1 is LGHNA, CDR2 YSLEER. V trimming: 4 bases; J trimming: 3 bases; junction bases outside the gene matches: 10. The CDR3 contains 18 residues. For the CDR3, the DNA is TGCGCCAGCAGCCTGTCGGGACAGGGGGCAGGGGGTGGAAACACCATATATTTT. It encodes CASSLSGQGAGGGNTIYF.

The chain is built from TRBV18 and TRBJ2-7; 8 positions match TRBD1. Germline V lookup: CDR1 KGHSH, CDR2 LQKENI. Losses at the gene ends were 3 bases for V and 1 base for J; bases not matched to a gene: 8. This CDR3 region has 16 residues. The CDR3 spells CASSPSPGQVSYEQYF. The CDR3 DNA follows: TGTGCCAGCTCACCTAGCCCGGGACAGGTTTCCTACGAGCAGTACTTC.

J is TRBJ1-1 and V is TRBV6-1; D not certain. The length of the CDR3 is 17 residues. V lost 6 bases and J lost 4, with 24 bases in between. The germline CDR1 and CDR2 sequences are MNHNS and SASEGT. CDR3 sequence reads: CASSLAPIGFGGTEAFF. CDR3 nucleotide sequence: TGTGCCAGCAGCCTCGCCCCGATCGGATTCGGCGGCACTGAAGCTTTCTTT.

This clonotype has a count of ten or more. The chain uses TRBV6-5 and TRBJ2-6; D remains unclear. From germline, CDR1 is MNHEY and CDR2 SVGAGI. The CDR3 is made up of 14 amino acids. The V end was cut by 4 bases, the J end by 3 bases, with 7 bases between. This chain's CDR3 is CASSSRVGANVLTF. CDR3 in DNA: TGTGCCAGCAGTTCCCGCGTTGGGGCCAACGTCCTGACTTTC.

The gene calls are TRBV15 and TRBJ2-7; the D is unclear. The CDR3 loop spans 12 amino acids. CDR1 is LNHNV and CDR2 is YYDKDF in the germline V gene (reference sequence). Trimming removed 0 bases from V and 6 bases from J, with 6 bases in between. CDR3 bases: TGTGCCACCAGCAGAGATAAGGGCGAGCAGTACTTC. This sequence encodes CATSRDKGEQYF.

This chain joins TRBV20-1 and TRBJ2-7; the D gene could be TRBD1 or TRBD2 (7 bases each). Germline V gene lookup returns CDR1 DFQATT and CDR2 SNEGSKA (reference sequence). V was cut by 5 bases and J by 7 bases, with 18 bases left in between. CDR3 length: 13 residues. In nucleotides, the CDR3 is TGCAGTGCTCACGGACAGCAGGGGGGGGAGCAGTACTTC. Its protein product is CSAHGQQGGEQYF.